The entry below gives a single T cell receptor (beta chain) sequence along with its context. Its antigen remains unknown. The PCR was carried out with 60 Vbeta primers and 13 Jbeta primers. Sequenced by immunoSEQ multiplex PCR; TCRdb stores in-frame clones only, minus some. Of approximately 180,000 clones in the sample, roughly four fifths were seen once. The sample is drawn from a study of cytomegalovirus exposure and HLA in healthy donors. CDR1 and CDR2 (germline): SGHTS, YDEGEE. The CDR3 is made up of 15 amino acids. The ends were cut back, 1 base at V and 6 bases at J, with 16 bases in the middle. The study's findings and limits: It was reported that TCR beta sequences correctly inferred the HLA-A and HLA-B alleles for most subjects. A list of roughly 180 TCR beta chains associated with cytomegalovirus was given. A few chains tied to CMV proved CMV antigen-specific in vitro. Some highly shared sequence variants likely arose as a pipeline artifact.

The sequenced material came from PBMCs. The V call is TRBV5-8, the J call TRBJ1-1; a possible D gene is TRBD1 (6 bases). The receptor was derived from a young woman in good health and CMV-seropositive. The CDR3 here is CASSLQQGIMAEAFF. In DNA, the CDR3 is TGTGCCAGCAGCTTGCAACAGGGTATTATGGCTGAAGCTTTCTTT. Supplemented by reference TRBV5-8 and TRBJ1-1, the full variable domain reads EAGVTQSPTHLIKTRGQQATLRCSPISGHTSVYWYQQALGLGLQFLLWYDEGEERNRGNFPPRFSGRQFPNYSSELNVNALELEDSALYLCASSLQQGIMAEAFFGQGTRLTVV.